This entry lists 10 T cell receptor beta chains sequenced from one sample in a study of T cell repertoires in cytomegalovirus infection. TCRdb ran MiXCR on the reads and lists one entry per CDR3 protein. Among approximately 500,000 distinct CDR3 sequences, about 17% were seen once, and the ten largest hold more than 20%. Specimen: CD8+ T cells from PBMCs. The receptors here all came from a human donor in good health (CMV status not recorded). Some clones in this sample may be carry-over from other donors' samples.

This clonotype appeared a few times. CDR3 sequence reads: CASSRGRNEQFF. The CDR3 DNA reads as TGTGCCAGCAGCCGGGGGCGTAATGAGCAGTTCTTC. The rearrangement uses TRBV7-9 and TRBJ2-1; D is tentatively TRBD1 or TRBD2 (6 bases each). Looked up from germline, CDR1 is SEHNR and CDR2 is FQNEAQ (reference sequence). The V and J ends lost 5 bases and 7 bases respectively, with 9 bases between them. CDR3 size: 12 residues.

The chain joins TRBV10-1 to TRBJ2-5; D possibly corresponds to TRBD2 (6 bases). In germline, CDR1 is WNHNN, CDR2 SYGVQD (reference sequence). CDR3 length equals 14 residues. Written as DNA, the CDR3 is TGCGCGTGTACGGGGGTATCCCAGGAAGAGACCCAGTACTTC. This translates into CACTGVSQEETQYF.

The chain recombines TRBV3-1 with TRBJ2-7; D is unresolved. The germline CDR1 and CDR2 sequences are LGHDT and YNNKEL (reference sequence). Trimming left V 4 bases short and J 3 bases short, with 13 bases between. The CDR3 loop spans 14 amino acids. CDR3 amino acids: CASSLGHRFYEQYF. CDR3 nucleotides: TGTGCCAGCAGCCTCGGGCACCGATTCTACGAGCAGTACTTC.

This clonotype was detected ten times or more. This rearrangement joins TRBV2 to TRBJ1-1; a weak D match, TRBD1 (5 bases). The germline V and J ends were trimmed by 8 bases and 1 base, with 8 bases remaining between them. The CDR3 spans 12 residues. In germline, CDR1 is SNHLY, CDR2 FYNNEI. CDR3 DNA: TGTGCCAGCCCTACAGGGAACACTGAAGCTTTCTTT. Amino acid sequence: CASPTGNTEAFF.

As concerns this clonotype: One end of the junction is discordant with germline, which a read error may explain. CDR3 nucleotides: TGTGCCGGCAGTTTATCGCAGGGGACAGGCCACCGATGGTATGGCTACACCTTC. Amino acids: CAGSLSQGTGHRWYGYTF. The chain couples TRBV27 to TRBJ1-2; TRBD1 agrees at 8 bases. Germline CDR1 and CDR2: MNHEY and SMNVEV (reference sequence). The CDR3 runs to 18 residues.

In its sample, this clonotype was seen a few times. This sequence joins TRBV7-2 and TRBJ2-7, with TRBD1 matching 9 bases. The CDR3 extends over 13 amino acids. Per the germline V gene, CDR1 is SGHTA and CDR2 is FQGNSA. V shed 10 bases and J 3 bases; nucleotides not matched to a gene: 7. The CDR3 here is CAIWTGAVYEQYF. The CDR3, as DNA: TGTGCCATATGGACAGGGGCGGTCTACGAGCAGTACTTC. The full variable domain, rest sourced from reference TRBV7-2 and TRBJ2-7, is GAGVSQSPSNKVTEKGKDVELRCDPISGHTALYWYRQSLGQGLEFLIYFQGNSAPDKSGLPSDRFSAERTGGSVSTLTIQRTQQEDSAVYLCAIWTGAVYEQYFGPGTRLTVT.

The V and J genes are TRBV27 and TRBJ1-2; TRBD1 agrees at 7 bases. CDR1 and CDR2 from the germline V gene are MNHEY and SMNVEV (reference sequence). The CDR3 is 13 amino acids. V was pared by 5 bases and J by 5 bases, with 5 bases of the junction left unmatched. The CDR3 loop is CASSQIQGYGYTF. In DNA, the CDR3 is TGTGCCAGCAGTCAGATACAGGGGTATGGCTACACCTTC.

This clonotype was recorded at least ten times. The J gene is TRBJ2-1, the V gene TRBV7-9; D tentatively fits TRBD1 or TRBD2 (6 bases each). The CDR3 spans 15 residues. The germline CDR1 and CDR2 sequences are SEHNR and FQNEAQ (reference sequence). Between the trimmed V and J ends, which lost 1 base and 6 bases, there was a span of 13 bases. CDR3 in amino acids: CASSLDGGLGNEQFF. The DNA of the CDR3 is TGTGCCAGCAGCTTAGACGGGGGCCTAGGCAATGAGCAGTTCTTC.

This clonotype was detected many times. The V gene is TRBV7-8, the J gene TRBJ2-5, with D uncertain. CDR1 SGHVS and CDR2 FQNEAQ come from the germline V gene. The CDR3 is 15 amino acids. V was pared by 5 bases and J by 0 bases, with 13 bases between. CDR3 sequence reads: CASSLPSPYQETQYF. The CDR3 nucleotides are TGTGCCAGCAGCCTACCCTCCCCGTACCAAGAGACCCAGTACTTC.

The chain links TRBV9 to TRBJ2-1; tentative D call: TRBD2 (6 bases). Trimming took 2 bases from V and 9 from J, leaving 12 bases between them. Germline values: CDR1 SGDLS, CDR2 YYNGEE. The CDR3 has 13 residues. CDR3 residues: CASSVGGGTEQFF. CDR3 DNA: TGTGCCAGCAGCGTGGGGGGAGGTACTGAGCAGTTCTTC.